The T cell receptor beta chain under discussion was sequenced for a study of Graves' ophthalmopathy and Graves' hyperthyroidism (dated by TCRdb to the late 2010s). Describing the broader study: Peripheral blood samples were taken at the time of initial diagnosis, before any treatment was given. TCR beta repertoire signatures were used to distinguish Graves' ophthalmopathy from Graves' hyperthyroidism and to predict progression to ophthalmopathy. An independent validation cohort comprised about 20 hyperthyroidism patients and around 16 patients who later progressed from hyperthyroidism to ophthalmopathy. Once sampling was done, hyperthyroidism patients were given methimazole at a starting dose of 30 mg daily, while ophthalmopathy patients were given high-dose intravenous methylprednisolone. To explore V-J signatures distinguishing ophthalmopathy from hyperthyroidism, a discovery set of approximately 100 patients (about 43 ophthalmopathy, roughly 55 stable hyperthyroidism) was enrolled. The 95 to 100 discovery patients were randomly split 7:3 into training and test sets. In five or six hyperthyroidism patients, the T-cell repertoire of thyroid tissue was compared with the T-cell repertoire of blood. In total, around 140 blood samples were TCR-sequenced: 43 ophthalmopathy, some 75 hyperthyroidism and roughly 17 hyperthyroidism-to-ophthalmopathy patients.

Stable hyperthyroidism was defined as no progression to ophthalmopathy within 18 months of follow-up. Hyperthyroidism patients were newly diagnosed, with disease duration under 2 months, and aged 18 to 65 years. Patients with other autoimmune diseases, uncontrolled infections, pregnancy or lactation were excluded from the study. Clinical symptoms, serum thyroxine, TRAb, thyroid ultrasound and orbital computed tomography were used for diagnosis. PBMCs were isolated from 7.5 to 10 ml of fresh peripheral blood by Ficoll-Paque density gradient centrifugation. Total RNA was extracted with Trizol reagent and quality-checked on an Agilent 2100 Bioanalyzer. Broader findings and caveats from the paper: No statistical method was used to set the sample size in advance, and the investigators knew which group each participant was assigned to. In validation, the model predicted ophthalmopathy progression with about 70% sensitivity and roughly 72% specificity; some 13 predicted patients were CT-confirmed with GO in a median of approximately six months. Most expanded thyroid clonotypes with a frequency above 0.001 also appeared in blood, which suggests that blood repertoires may reflect the immune response in the thyroid. In cross-validation, the 13-signature model distinguished ophthalmopathy from stable hyperthyroidism with 87.88% sensitivity and 81% to 82% specificity, while in the test set the corresponding values were about 80% and 75%.

TCR beta CDR3 regions were amplified from RNA transcripts for repertoire sequencing. A first-round RT-PCR used HTBI primers with the Qiagen OneStep RT-PCR kit, followed by a second-round multiplex PCR, size selection and purification. Libraries were sequenced paired-end with 100 bp reads on an Illumina HiSeq2000. Per the original workflow: SOAPnuke was used to process the reads, removing any read that contained adapters or uncalled bases, had a mean Phred below 15, or lacked an exact match to the constant primer or identifier. COPE v1.2.5 was used to merge the high-quality paired reads. Unique nucleotide sequences were defined as clonotypes and aligned to IMGT TRB V, D and J references using MiTCR v1.1. The analysis was limited to V-J combinations with a frequency above 0.0001, which together covered 99.2% of the repertoires. For each V-J combination, a TCR clonal expansion and chaos score was defined as the ratio of F50 clonal expansion to chaos observed in the TCRdist matrix. Welch's t-statistics and random forest were used to reduce the features to 10 to 15 V-J combinations, which were then used as input to a naive Bayes classifier. Thyroid-blood repertoire similarity was quantified with the Morisita-Horn index. TCRdb handled the public reads itself, with Q25 trimming in fastp and clone calling in MiXCR, and kept productive beta chains. Entries that share a CDR3 protein sequence are merged under the most common genes and DNA. The V and J calls were not made by the authors but by TCRdb's processing. Counted in this sample were roughly 410,000 distinct CDR3 sequences; roughly 15% of them appeared once. The ten largest clones capture around 7% of the sample.

This clonotype was observed many times. The target of this receptor is not known. No quality values exist for individual bases; no much larger clone is one base distant. This TCR was sampled from a woman aged 18 to 35 with stable Graves' hyperthyroidism. Donor details come from another sample of the same person, matched by shared clones. The source material was peripheral blood.

The nucleotides read TGTGCCAGCAGGCCACAGGGGGTACAGACTGAAGCTTTCTTT. Its protein reads: CASRPQGVQTEAFF. The chain is assembled from TRBV6-2 or TRBV6-3 and TRBJ1-1; 8 bases in the junction line up with TRBD1. Spanning cysteine to phenylalanine, the CDR3 consists of 14 amino acids. Of all the DNA, just the CDR3 is kept, 42 bases in frame from base 1. The germline V gene provides CDR1 MNHEY and CDR2 SVGEGT. After removal of 6 bases from V and 5 bases from J, the junction retains 8 bases not matched to a gene.